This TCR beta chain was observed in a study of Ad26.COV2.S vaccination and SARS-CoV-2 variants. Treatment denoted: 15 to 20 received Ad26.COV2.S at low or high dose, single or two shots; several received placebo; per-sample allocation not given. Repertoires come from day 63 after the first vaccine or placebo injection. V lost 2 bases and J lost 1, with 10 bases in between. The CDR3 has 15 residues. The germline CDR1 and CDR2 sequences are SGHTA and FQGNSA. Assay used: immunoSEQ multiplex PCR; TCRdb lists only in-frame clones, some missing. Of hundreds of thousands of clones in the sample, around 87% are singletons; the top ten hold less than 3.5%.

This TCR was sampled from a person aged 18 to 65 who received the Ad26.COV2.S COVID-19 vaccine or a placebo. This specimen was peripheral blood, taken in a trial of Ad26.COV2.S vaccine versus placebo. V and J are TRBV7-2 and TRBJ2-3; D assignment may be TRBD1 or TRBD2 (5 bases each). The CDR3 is CASSLNGAGTDTQYF. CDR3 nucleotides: TGTGCCAGCAGCTTAAACGGGGCGGGCACAGATACGCAGTATTTT.